This T cell receptor (beta chain) was profiled in a study of memory CD4+ T cells and cytomegalovirus serostatus. About the study: Healthy Belgian adult donors included about nine CMV-positive and 24 CMV-negative people. Study-wide results and caveats: CMV serostatus prediction reached median AUC roughly 0.95, or 0.91 with US-trained model.

In regard to this clone: What it binds is not known.

This CDR3 region has 16 residues. Germline lookup yields CDR1 SGDLS and CDR2 YYNGEE. After removal of 3 bases from V and 1 base from J, the junction contained 5 bases not matched to a gene. Original analysis: Out-of-frame sequences were removed, leaving 2 million to 2.5 million distinct TCRbeta sequences. Sequenced by immunoSEQ multiplex PCR; TCRdb stores in-frame clones only, minus some. V, J and clone size reflect that table, while D and trimming were determined from the DNA. This sample has tens of thousands of clones; over 75% occur once, and the top ten carry more than 0.75%. Single viable CD3+CD4+CD8-CD45RO+ cells were sorted as the memory CD4+ T cells.

The sample comprised memory CD4+ T cells from blood. The sequence was collected from an adult in good health and CMV-seronegative. The V and J genes are TRBV9 and TRBJ2-3; 10 bases are shared with TRBD2. The CDR3 here is CASSGTGTSGTDTQYF. DNA of the CDR3: TGTGCCAGCAGCGGAACCGGGACTAGCGGCACAGATACGCAGTATTTT.